This T cell receptor beta chain emerged from a study of blood T cell repertoires in COVID-19. Study at large: COVID-19 samples collected from the United States, Italy and Spain covered acute and convalescent phases. T cells, B-cell-depleted T cells, or PBMCs supplied cDNA or gDNA.

Unmatched junction bases numbered 8, after V lost 4 bases and J lost 0 bases. The CDR3 length is 19 residues. Germline loops: CDR1 LGHNA, CDR2 YSLEER. As processed by the authors: Quantification of nucleated cells was approximated via reference gene primer amplification. Generated by immunoSEQ multiplex PCR, the TCRdb table keeps only in-frame clones and is missing some. V and J calls and clone size are copied from that table; D and trimming were computed from the DNA. This sample has 27,000 or so clones; roughly 91% occur once, and the top ten carry roughly a sixth. This sequence joins TRBV4-3 and TRBJ2-1, with TRBD2 matching over 14 bases. Sequencing input: peripheral blood. This TCR was recovered from a human donor with active COVID-19. The donor label of this sample is uncertain. The CDR3 sequence: CASSPWGLAGASSYNEQFF. The CDR3 nucleotides are TGCGCCAGCAGCCCGTGGGGACTAGCGGGAGCGAGCTCCTACAATGAGCAGTTCTTC.